The 21 T cell receptor beta chains given below trace back to one sample, sequenced in a study of early T cells in non-severe SARS-CoV-2 infection. TCRdb passed the 5' RACE reads through MiXCR, listing each CDR3 protein once. The repertoire includes tens of thousands of distinct CDR3 sequences, over 5% of them detected once, and 9.5% to 15% sits in the top ten. The sample comprised whole blood. The receptors here all came from an adult who was a healthcare worker with PCR-confirmed SARS-CoV-2 infection or an uninfected control (not recorded which).

J is TRBJ2-5 and V is TRBV7-2; weak D call: TRBD2 (6 bases). The V gene's germline CDR1 is SGHTA and CDR2 FQGNSA. This CDR3 region has 15 residues. Trimming removed 2 bases at V and 1 base at J, with 11 bases between. This CDR3 is CASSLRGGVQETQYF. CDR3 coding DNA: TGTGCCAGCAGCTTAAGGGGCGGGGTCCAAGAGACCCAGTACTTC. The whole variable domain, filled in from reference TRBV7-2 and TRBJ2-5, reads GAGVSQSPSNKVTEKGKDVELRCDPISGHTALYWYRQSLGQGLEFLIYFQGNSAPDKSGLPSDRFSAERTGGSVSTLTIQRTQQEDSAVYLCASSLRGGVQETQYFGPGTRLLVL.

This clonotype was recorded at least ten times. The rearrangement joins TRBV6-1 to TRBJ2-1, with 10 bases lining up with TRBD2. CDR3 length: 16 amino acids. With V trimmed by 0 bases and J by 3 bases, 2 bases remained unmatched. Per germline, CDR1 MNHNS and CDR2 SASEGT. The CDR3: CASSEASSGGYNEQFF. The CDR3 DNA follows: TGTGCCAGCAGTGAAGCGTCTAGCGGGGGCTACAATGAGCAGTTCTTC.

The chain recombines TRBV6-2 or TRBV6-3 with TRBJ2-5, with 7 bases lining up with TRBD2. Losses at the gene ends were 2 bases for V and 4 bases for J; bases not matched to a gene: 10. In germline, CDR1 is MNHEY, CDR2 SVGEGT. The CDR3 sequence is 16 residues long. Here the CDR3 reads CASSYPGSGALETQYF. In DNA, the CDR3 is TGTGCCAGCAGTTACCCCGGAAGCGGGGCTTTAGAGACCCAGTACTTC.

On this clonotype: At one boundary the junction diverges from the germline segment, which might be a read error. The chain recombines TRBV28 with TRBJ2-3; 8 bases fit TRBD1. Germline CDR1 is MDHEN and CDR2 is SYDVKM. The CDR3 consists of 13 residues. CDR3 DNA sequence: TGTGCCAGCAGTTTTGGTTCGGGGGACAGGACAAATTTT. Its translation is CASSFGSGDRTNF.

This chain joins TRBV3-1 and TRBJ2-7; 8 bases align to TRBD1. Germline lookup yields CDR1 LGHDT and CDR2 YNNKEL (reference sequence). This CDR3 comprises 13 residues. V was pared by 1 base and J by 6 bases, with 2 bases of the junction left unmatched. The CDR3 nucleotides are TGTGCCAGCAGCCAAGTGGACAGGGCCGAGCAGTACTTC. Translation: CASSQVDRAEQYF.

The chain links TRBV10-3 to TRBJ2-2; D gene ambiguous. V dropped 6 bases and J dropped 0 bases, with 20 bases sitting between them. There are 18 residues in the CDR3. Germline CDR1 is ENHRY and CDR2 is SYGVKD. The CDR3 DNA is TGTGCCATCAGCATTCAAAGGCTAGTCATTGCGAACACCGGGGAGCTGTTTTTT. Translating it yields CAISIQRLVIANTGELFF.

This clonotype was detected a few times. This chain uses TRBV30 with TRBJ1-1, with D unresolved. Germline CDR1 GTSNPN, CDR2 SVGIG (reference sequence). The V and J ends lost 1 base and 10 bases respectively, with 16 bases between them. This CDR3 contains 13 residues. This CDR3 reads CAWSATMNGGAFF. For the CDR3, the DNA is TGTGCCTGGAGTGCGACAATGAATGGCGGAGCTTTCTTT.

This clonotype was observed many times. For the CDR3, the DNA is TGTGCCAGCTCACCACCGTACAGCTCCTACGAGCAGTACTTC. This gives the protein CASSPPYSSYEQYF. This rearrangement joins TRBV18 to TRBJ2-7; D not resolved. The CDR3 contains 14 residues. Germline CDR1 KGHSH, CDR2 LQKENI. Trimming removed 0 bases from V and 0 bases from J, with 6 bases in between.

The V and J genes are TRBV11-2 and TRBJ2-1; 14 bases fit TRBD2. V was pared by 5 bases and J by 7 bases, with 7 bases of the junction left unmatched. The CDR3 has 16 residues. Germline V lookup: CDR1 SGHAT, CDR2 FQNNGV. CDR3 coding DNA: TGTGCCAGCAGCCCCCTCCGACTAGCGGGGGGGAATGAGCAGTTCTTC. Translating gives CASSPLRLAGGNEQFF.

This clonotype was observed at least ten times. This rearrangement joins TRBV29-1 to TRBJ1-2; D gene uncertain. The germline V gene encodes CDR1 SQVTM and CDR2 ANQGSEA. The CDR3 contains 12 residues. Deletions cut 6 bases from V and 2 bases from J, with 10 bases between. This chain's CDR3 is CSVKTLNYGYTF. The CDR3 DNA is TGCAGCGTAAAAACCCTGAACTATGGCTACACCTTC.

This clonotype was recorded many times. This chain connects TRBV10-3 to TRBJ2-1, with 9 bases matching TRBD1. Per germline, CDR1 ENHRY and CDR2 SYGVKD. The CDR3 is made up of 14 amino acids. V lost 3 bases to trimming and J lost 7 bases; unmatched junction nucleotides: 4. CDR3 loop: CAISDPGTGNEQFF. The DNA for the CDR3 is TGTGCCATCAGTGATCCCGGGACAGGGAATGAGCAGTTCTTC.

The table lists this clonotype with a few counts. This sequence joins TRBV20-1 and TRBJ2-3; 11 bases map to TRBD2. Germline V gene data show CDR1 as DFQATT and CDR2 as SNEGSKA (reference sequence). This CDR3 contains 16 residues. V trimming: 5 bases; J trimming: 5 bases; junction bases outside the gene matches: 12. CDR3 in amino acids: CSAPSSRTSGGDTQYF. The CDR3 nucleotides are TGCAGTGCTCCCTCCTCCCGTACTAGCGGGGGAGATACGCAGTATTTT.

This clonotype was seen many times. The rearrangement joins TRBV7-2 to TRBJ1-2; D is possibly TRBD1 (5 bases). V was cut by 2 bases and J by 7 bases, with 11 bases left in between. The CDR3 length is 13 residues. The V gene's germline CDR1 is SGHTA and CDR2 FQGNSA. The CDR3 here is CASSLQRDSGYTF. The CDR3 region has the DNA TGTGCCAGCAGCTTACAACGGGACTCTGGCTACACCTTC. Filled out from reference TRBV7-2 and TRBJ1-2, the complete variable domain reads GAGVSQSPSNKVTEKGKDVELRCDPISGHTALYWYRQSLGQGLEFLIYFQGNSAPDKSGLPSDRFSAERTGGSVSTLTIQRTQQEDSAVYLCASSLQRDSGYTFGSGTRLTVV.

The gene calls are TRBV29-1 and TRBJ1-2, with TRBD1 matching over 10 bases. The CDR3 runs to 14 residues. CDR1 is SQVTM, CDR2 ANQGSEA, per germline. With 0 bases clipped from V and 7 bases from J, the junction kept 5 bases outside the gene matches. The CDR3 DNA reads TGCAGCGTTGAAGATGGGGGACAGGGGACTGGCTACACCTTC. It yields the protein CSVEDGGQGTGYTF. The whole variable domain, remainder taken from reference TRBV29-1 and TRBJ1-2, is SAVISQKPSRDICQRGTSLTIQCQVDSQVTMMFWYRQQPGQSLTLIATANQGSEATYESGFVIDKFPISRPNLTFSTLTVSNMSPEDSSIYLCSVEDGGQGTGYTFGSGTRLTVV.

This clonotype was seen repeatedly, ten times or more. The chain employs TRBV7-6 and TRBJ2-1; 11 bases line up with TRBD2. V shed 4 bases and J 5 bases; nucleotides not matched to a gene: 7. CDR1 SGHVS and CDR2 FNYEAQ come from the germline V gene. The CDR3 contains 16 residues. The CDR3 DNA follows: TGTGCCAGCAGCTCCCCCCTAGCGGGGGGTCACAATGAGCAGTTCTTC. Its translation: CASSSPLAGGHNEQFF.

In its sample, this clonotype was seen a few times. The J gene is TRBJ2-1, the V gene TRBV10-1; no clear D gene. V lost 5 bases to trimming and J lost 9 bases, with 14 bases between them. In germline, CDR1 is WNHNN, CDR2 SYGVQD (reference sequence). There are 13 residues in the CDR3. The CDR3 DNA is TGCGCCAGCAGTAGTTCTGGGTTGGGTGAGCAGTTCTTC. Protein product: CASSSSGLGEQFF.

This clonotype appeared many times. The rearrangement uses TRBV20-1 and TRBJ2-2; 7 nucleotides agree with TRBD1. The CDR3 length is 15 residues. The V gene end was trimmed by 4 bases and the J gene end by 3 bases; junction bases not matched to a gene: 8. Germline loops: CDR1 DFQATT, CDR2 SNEGSKA (reference sequence). CDR3: CSANTGERDTGELFF. DNA for the CDR3: TGCAGTGCTAACACAGGGGAGCGAGACACCGGGGAGCTGTTTTTT.

This clonotype was counted many times. This rearrangement joins TRBV14 to TRBJ2-6, with 10 bases lining up with TRBD1. Losses at the gene ends were 1 base for V and 3 bases for J; bases not matched to a gene: 3. CDR1 SGHDN and CDR2 FVKESK come from the germline V gene. There are 17 residues in the CDR3. The DNA for the CDR3 is TGTGCCAGCAGCCAAGGACAGGGGGCGTATGGGGCCAACGTCCTGACTTTC. Translated: CASSQGQGAYGANVLTF.

This clonotype appeared many times. Because the CDR3 is missing its conserved closing phenylalanine or tryptophan, this is likely a read error. Because the CDR3's place on the DNA is in doubt, the DNA is left out and the CDR3 is given as listed by TCRdb. The chain joins TRBV7-3 to TRBJ2-1; TRBD2 is the table's D call and was not checked against the DNA. The CDR3 comprises 11 residues, both ends counted. CDR1 is SGHTA, CDR2 FQGTGA, per germline. The CDR3 reads CASSLLAGLDV.

The V and J genes are TRBV20-1 and TRBJ2-2; D uncertain. Between the trimmed V and J ends, which lost 0 bases and 1 base, there was a span of 15 bases. The CDR3 totals 17 residues. The germline V gene has CDR1 DFQATT and CDR2 SNEGSKA (reference sequence). This chain's CDR3 is CSARDPWVAQNTGELFF. DNA of the CDR3: TGCAGTGCTAGAGACCCTTGGGTGGCCCAGAACACCGGGGAGCTGTTTTTT.

This clonotype showed up just a few times. The chain employs TRBV6-5 and TRBJ2-1; D not resolved. V lost 2 bases and J lost 9, with 8 bases in between. This CDR3 comprises 12 residues. CDR1 and CDR2 from the germline V gene are MNHEY and SVGAGI. The CDR3 region is CASSYRPGEQFF. CDR3 DNA sequence: TGTGCCAGCAGTTACAGGCCGGGTGAGCAGTTCTTC.